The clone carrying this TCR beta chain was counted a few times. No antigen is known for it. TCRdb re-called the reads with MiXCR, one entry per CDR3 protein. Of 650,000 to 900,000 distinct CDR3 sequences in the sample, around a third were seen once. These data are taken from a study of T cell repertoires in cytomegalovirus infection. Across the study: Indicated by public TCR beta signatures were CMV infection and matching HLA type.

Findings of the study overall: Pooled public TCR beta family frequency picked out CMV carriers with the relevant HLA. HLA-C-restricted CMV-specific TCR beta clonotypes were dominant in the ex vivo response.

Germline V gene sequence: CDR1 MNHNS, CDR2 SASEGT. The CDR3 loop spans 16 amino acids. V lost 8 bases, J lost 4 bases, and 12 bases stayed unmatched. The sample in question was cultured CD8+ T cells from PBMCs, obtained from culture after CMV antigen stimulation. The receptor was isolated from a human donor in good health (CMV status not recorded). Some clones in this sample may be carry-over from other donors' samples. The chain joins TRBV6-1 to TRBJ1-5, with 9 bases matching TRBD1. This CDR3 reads CASREGTGRWNQPQHF. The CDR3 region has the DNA TGTGCCAGCCGAGAGGGGACAGGGCGCTGGAATCAGCCCCAGCATTTT.